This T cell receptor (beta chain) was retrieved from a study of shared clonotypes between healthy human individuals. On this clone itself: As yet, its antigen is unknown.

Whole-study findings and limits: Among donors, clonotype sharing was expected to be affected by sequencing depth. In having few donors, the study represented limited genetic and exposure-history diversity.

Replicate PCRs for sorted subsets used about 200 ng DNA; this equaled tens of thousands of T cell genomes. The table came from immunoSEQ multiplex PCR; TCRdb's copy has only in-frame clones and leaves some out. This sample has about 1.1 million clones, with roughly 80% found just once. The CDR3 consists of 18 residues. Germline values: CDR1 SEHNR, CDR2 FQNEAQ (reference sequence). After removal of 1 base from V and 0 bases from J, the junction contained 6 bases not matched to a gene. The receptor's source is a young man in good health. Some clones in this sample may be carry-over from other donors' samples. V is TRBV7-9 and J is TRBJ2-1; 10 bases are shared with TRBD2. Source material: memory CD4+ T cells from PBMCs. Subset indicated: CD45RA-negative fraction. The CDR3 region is CASSLDPGLALSYNEQFF. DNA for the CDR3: TGTGCCAGCAGCTTAGATCCGGGACTAGCGCTCTCCTACAATGAGCAGTTCTTC.